This T cell receptor beta chain was captured in a study of human T cells and chemical hapten exposure. One entry per CDR3 protein results from TCRdb running MiXCR on the RACE reads. The sample lists over 100,000 distinct CDR3 sequences, 9.2% occurring once. This clonotype appeared many times. The junction had 7 bases not matched to a gene; V was cut back by 5 bases and J by 4 bases. CDR1 is SNHLY and CDR2 is FYNNEI in the germline V gene. The CDR3 has 15 amino acids. Time point described: patch test 2, 6 weeks after DPC sensitization. The treatment is: therapeutic diphenylcyclopropenone sensitization with weekly scalp DPC.

The chain combines TRBV2 with TRBJ2-3; 9 bases line up with TRBD2. This TCR came from a woman aged 35 to 49 with alopecia areata. Some clones in this sample may be carry-over from other donors' samples. Sample: whole blood, taken in connection with sensitization to the hapten diphenylcyclopropenone (DPC). Written as DNA, the CDR3 is TGTGCCAGCAGTTGGGGGGGACTAGCAGCAGATACGCAGTATTTT. Its translation: CASSWGGLAADTQYF.